This T cell receptor beta chain was sequenced for a study of shared clonotypes between healthy human individuals. General study results and limits: Clonotypes not shared had lower generation probabilities than those common to all four donors. Despite large depth, rarefaction showed incomplete sorted-subset sequencing.

Remarks on this clone: Antigen specificity is unknown.

Assay: immunoSEQ multiplex PCR; the TCRdb copy retains only in-frame clones and omits some. This table has hundreds of thousands of clones, approximately 96% appearing once. Germline values: CDR1 SQVTM, CDR2 ANQGSEA. V dropped 5 bases and J dropped 5 bases, with 19 bases sitting between them. The CDR3 spans 14 residues. Naive CD8 cells lacked CD45RO, underwent positive selection for CCR7 and left out terminally differentiated effector memory CD45RA+ cells. The chain is built from TRBV29-1 and TRBJ2-7, with D perhaps TRBD2 (7 bases). Source material: naive CD8+ T cells sorted from blood. The sequence came from a woman younger than 45 in good health. Here the CDR3 reads CSVIGGGPPDEQYF. The DNA for the CDR3 is TGCAGCGTTATTGGGGGGGGGCCCCCCGACGAGCAGTACTTC.